This T cell receptor beta chain was captured in a study of blood T cells in healthy people across ages. Next came a second PCR, run for roughly 6 to 11 cycles, which used a sample-barcoded 5' primer along with a J-beta primer mix. TCRdb re-called the 5' RACE reads with MiXCR, one entry per CDR3 protein. The sample consists of about 1.6 million distinct CDR3 sequences, roughly 32% of them appearing once. CDR3 size: 15 residues. The J segment lost 3 bases and the V segment lost 6 bases, leaving 8 bases of the junction unmatched. This sequence originates from a woman aged 25 to 39 in good health. The sample taken for sequencing was blood. The V gene is TRBV12-3 or TRBV12-4, the J gene TRBJ2-1, with 7 bases matching TRBD2. The CDR3 here is CASSLSGVIYNEQFF. CDR3 bases: TGTGCCAGCAGCCTAAGCGGGGTAATCTACAATGAGCAGTTCTTC.